What follows describes a single T cell receptor (beta chain). This clone has only one observation. Its antigen is unknown. There are no base qualities to consult, and no much larger clone falls within one base. This record comes from a study of blood T cell repertoires in COVID-19 (dated by TCRdb to the early 2020s). Background for the entire study: The collaborator samples originated in the United States, Italy and Spain and spanned the acute and convalescent phases of COVID-19. The prospective study material was composed of cDNA or gDNA derived from T cells, B-cell-depleted T cells, or PBMCs. Deeply sampled blood TCRbeta repertoires from subjects exposed to, actively infected with, or recovered from COVID-19 were included in the dataset. The repertoires were released in a freely available public database intended as a resource for research on the immune response to SARS-CoV-2. Samples came from the ongoing ImmuneRACE study (first 160 participants) plus 1,254 subjects from 6 global collaborators. The sample metadata nearly always contained a de-identified subject ID, COVID-19 status, age in years and sex. Where HLA class I and class II types were available, the types were taken from metadata supplied by the sample provider, not from assay-based typing. The paper's findings and limits, for the study overall: How much clinical and demographic metadata was included differed by source and by participant, and the metadata was provided uncurated.

TCRbeta CDR3 regions were amplified from genomic DNA by means of the immunoSEQ Assay, a bias-controlled multiplex PCR. The original pipeline was this. Within the assay, amplification of reference gene primers was used to estimate how many nucleated cells each sample contained. Sequence reads were collapsed and filtered to measure the absolute abundance of every unique TCRbeta CDR3 rearrangement. For each sample, productive Simpson clonality was calculated by taking the square root of Simpson's diversity index across productive rearrangements. TCRdb obtained this table from immuneACCESS and retained in-frame rearrangements with V and J assigned. These tables miss some clones; where compared with another copy, unresolved V genes account for less than half of the shortfall, and the remainder is unexplained. V and J calls and clone size follow that table, whereas D and trimming were derived from the DNA. The sample table shows roughly 97,000 clones, and 75% to 95% are seen once. The ten largest account for about 6.3% of the sample.

The collaborating institutions used their own protocols to collect whole blood in K2EDTA tubes. For TCRbeta analysis, collaborator samples were shipped as frozen whole blood, as isolated PBMCs, or as DNA extracted from either sample type. The receptor comes from a human donor in a cohort sampled during active COVID-19. The specimen was peripheral blood.

The CDR3: CASSPFSLAGGTDTQYF. DNA sequence: TGTGCCAGCAGCCCTTTTTCACTAGCGGGGGGCACAGATACGCAGTATTTT. Rearrangement joined TRBV28 to TRBJ2-3, and 11 bases in between align with TRBD2. The CDR3 spans 17 residues, from the cysteine through the phenylalanine. Solely the CDR3 DNA is kept, with 51 bases framed from the first base. From V the trimming removes 6 bases and from J it removes 1 base, while the gene matches leave 9 bases of the junction unaccounted for. The germline V gene encodes CDR1 MDHEN and CDR2 SYDVKM.